Following are 3 T cell receptor beta chains from one sample sequenced in a study of T cell changes during pregnancy in multiple sclerosis. Sequencing was performed with immunoSEQ multiplex PCR; in TCRdb, only in-frame clones are kept and a portion is missing. Here the sample spans about 44,000 clones, roughly 90% being singletons. The sequenced sample was CD4+ T cells from peripheral blood mononuclear cells, obtained in the first trimester of pregnancy. Receptors originate from a female donor with multiple sclerosis, enrolled in a pregnancy study.

The rearrangement joins TRBV19 to TRBJ2-2, with 12 bases aligning to TRBD2. This CDR3 is 19 amino acids long. Looked up from germline, CDR1 is LNHDA and CDR2 is SQIVND (reference sequence). V shed 5 bases and J 3 bases; nucleotides not matched to a gene: 13. The CDR3 region has the DNA TGTGCCAGTAGTGCCGAACCGCCGGGACTAGCGGGCTACACCGGGGAGCTGTTTTTT. Encoded protein: CASSAEPPGLAGYTGELFF.

The rearrangement joins TRBV28 to TRBJ2-3; 8 nucleotides match TRBD2. Germline lookup yields CDR1 MDHEN and CDR2 SYDVKM. The CDR3 sequence is 18 residues long. V was pared by 3 bases and J by 4 bases, with 15 bases of the junction left unmatched. As DNA, the CDR3 is TGTGCCAGCAGTTTGGGAGCGGGAGCCCCCTCACGGGCAGATACGCAGTATTTT. Translated: CASSLGAGAPSRADTQYF.

V and J are TRBV19 and TRBJ1-2; D unclear. Between the trimmed V and J ends, which lost 3 bases and 8 bases, there was a span of 13 bases. The length of the CDR3 is 13 residues. The germline gives CDR1 LNHDA, CDR2 SQIVND (reference sequence). The CDR3 is CASSILTQRGYTF. The CDR3 bases are TGTGCCAGTAGTATTTTGACGCAGAGGGGCTACACCTTC.